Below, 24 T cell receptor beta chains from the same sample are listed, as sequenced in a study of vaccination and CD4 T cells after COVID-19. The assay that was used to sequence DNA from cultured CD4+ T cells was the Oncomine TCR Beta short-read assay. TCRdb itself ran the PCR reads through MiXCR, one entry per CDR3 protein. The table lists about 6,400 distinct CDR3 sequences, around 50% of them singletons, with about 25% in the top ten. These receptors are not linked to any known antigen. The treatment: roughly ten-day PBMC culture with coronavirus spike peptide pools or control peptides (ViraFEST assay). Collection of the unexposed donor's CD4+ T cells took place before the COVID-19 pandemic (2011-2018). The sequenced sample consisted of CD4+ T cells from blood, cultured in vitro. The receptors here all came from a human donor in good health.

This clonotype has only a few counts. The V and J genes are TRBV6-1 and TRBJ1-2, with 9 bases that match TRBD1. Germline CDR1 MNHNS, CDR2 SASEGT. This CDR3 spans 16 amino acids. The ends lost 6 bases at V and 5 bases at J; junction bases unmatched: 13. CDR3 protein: CASSRLRKGQGYGYTF. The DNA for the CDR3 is TGTGCCAGCAGCCGACTTCGAAAGGGACAGGGTTATGGCTACACCTTC.

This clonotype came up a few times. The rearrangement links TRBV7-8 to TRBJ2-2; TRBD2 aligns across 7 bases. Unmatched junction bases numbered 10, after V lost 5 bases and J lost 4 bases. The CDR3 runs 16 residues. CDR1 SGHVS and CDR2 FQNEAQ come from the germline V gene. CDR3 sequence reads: CASSPVRLAATGELFF. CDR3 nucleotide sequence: TGTGCCAGCAGCCCGGTACGGCTAGCGGCCACCGGGGAGCTGTTTTTT.

CDR3 DNA: TGTGCCAGCAGCTTAGTAACGGGACTAGCGGGAGGCTACGAGCAGTACTTC. It is translated as CASSLVTGLAGGYEQYF. The V call is TRBV7-9, the J call TRBJ2-7; the match to TRBD2 covers 15 bases. The CDR3 length is 17 residues. CDR1 is SEHNR, CDR2 FQNEAQ, per germline (reference sequence). V was pared by 1 base and J by 3 bases, with 4 bases of the junction left unmatched.

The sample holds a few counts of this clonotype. CDR3 bases: TGTGCCACCAGCAGAGATCGGGCGGGCGAGCAGTACTTC. It encodes CATSRDRAGEQYF. The chain recombines TRBV15 with TRBJ2-7, with D tentatively TRBD2 (5 bases). The CDR3 is made up of 13 amino acids. CDR1 and CDR2 (germline): LNHNV, YYDKDF (reference sequence). Trimming removed 0 bases from V and 6 bases from J, with 9 bases in between.

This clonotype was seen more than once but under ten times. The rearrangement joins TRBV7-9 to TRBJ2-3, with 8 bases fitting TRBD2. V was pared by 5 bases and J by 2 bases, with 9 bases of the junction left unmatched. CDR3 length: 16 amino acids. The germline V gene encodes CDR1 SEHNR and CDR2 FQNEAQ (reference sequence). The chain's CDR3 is CASSLAGAGATDTQYF. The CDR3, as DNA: TGTGCCAGCAGCCTCGCCGGAGCGGGGGCCACAGATACGCAGTATTTT.

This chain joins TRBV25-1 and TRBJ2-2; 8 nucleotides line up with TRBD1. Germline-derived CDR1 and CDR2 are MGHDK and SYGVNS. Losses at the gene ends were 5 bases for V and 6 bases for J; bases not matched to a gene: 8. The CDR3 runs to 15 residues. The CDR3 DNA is TGTGCCAGCAGTCCCGGACAGGGATGGGCCGGGGAGCTGTTTTTT. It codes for CASSPGQGWAGELFF.

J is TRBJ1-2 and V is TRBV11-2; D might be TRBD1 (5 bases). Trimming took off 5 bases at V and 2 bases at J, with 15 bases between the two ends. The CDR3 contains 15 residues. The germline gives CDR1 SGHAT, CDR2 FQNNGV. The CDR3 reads CASSASWDRNYGYTF. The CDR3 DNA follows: TGTGCCAGCAGCGCCTCGTGGGACCGAAACTATGGCTACACCTTC.

CDR3 DNA sequence: TGCAGTGCTAGAGGTCTAGTGGTGGATACGCAGTATTTT. As protein: CSARGLVVDTQYF. The rearrangement links TRBV20-1 to TRBJ2-3; D not resolved. CDR3 length: 13 amino acids. CDR1 is DFQATT, CDR2 SNEGSKA, per germline (reference sequence). Trimming cost V 1 base and J 6 bases, with 11 bases left between them.

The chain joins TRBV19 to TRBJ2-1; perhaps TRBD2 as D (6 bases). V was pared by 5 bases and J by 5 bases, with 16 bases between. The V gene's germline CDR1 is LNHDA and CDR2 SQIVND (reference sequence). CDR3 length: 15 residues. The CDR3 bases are TGTGCCAGTAGTCCGTACCCGACTAGAGACAATGAGCAGTTCTTC. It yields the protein CASSPYPTRDNEQFF.

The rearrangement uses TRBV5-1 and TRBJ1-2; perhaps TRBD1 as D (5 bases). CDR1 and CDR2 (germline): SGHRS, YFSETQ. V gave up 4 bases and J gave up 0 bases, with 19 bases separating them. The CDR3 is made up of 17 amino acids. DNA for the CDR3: TGCGCCAGCAGCCCGATGCCCGGGACGGTGACTAACTATGGCTACACCTTC. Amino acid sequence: CASSPMPGTVTNYGYTF.

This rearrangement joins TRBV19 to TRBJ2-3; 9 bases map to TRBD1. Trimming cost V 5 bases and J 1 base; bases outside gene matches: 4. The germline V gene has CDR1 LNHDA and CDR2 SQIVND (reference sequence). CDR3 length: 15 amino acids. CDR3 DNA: TGTGCCAGTAGTCCCCGGACAGGGGGCACAGATACGCAGTATTTT. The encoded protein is CASSPRTGGTDTQYF.

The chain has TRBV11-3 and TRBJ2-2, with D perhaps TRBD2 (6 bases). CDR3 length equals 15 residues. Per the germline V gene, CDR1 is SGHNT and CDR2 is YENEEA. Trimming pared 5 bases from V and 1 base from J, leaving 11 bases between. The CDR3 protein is CASSPWGGNTGELFF. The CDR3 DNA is TGTGCCAGCAGCCCCTGGGGAGGGAACACCGGGGAGCTGTTTTTT.

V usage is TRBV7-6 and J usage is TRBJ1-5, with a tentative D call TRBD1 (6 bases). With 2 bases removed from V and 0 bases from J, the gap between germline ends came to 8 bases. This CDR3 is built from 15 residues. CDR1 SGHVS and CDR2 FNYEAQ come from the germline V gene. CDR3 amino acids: CASSLRGYSNQPQHF. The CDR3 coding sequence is TGTGCCAGCAGCTTAAGGGGGTATAGCAATCAGCCCCAGCATTTT.

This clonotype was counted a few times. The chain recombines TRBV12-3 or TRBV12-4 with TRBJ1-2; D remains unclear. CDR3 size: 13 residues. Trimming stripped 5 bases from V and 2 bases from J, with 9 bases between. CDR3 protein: CASSGTENYGYTF. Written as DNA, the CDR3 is TGTGCCAGCAGTGGCACGGAAAACTATGGCTACACCTTC.

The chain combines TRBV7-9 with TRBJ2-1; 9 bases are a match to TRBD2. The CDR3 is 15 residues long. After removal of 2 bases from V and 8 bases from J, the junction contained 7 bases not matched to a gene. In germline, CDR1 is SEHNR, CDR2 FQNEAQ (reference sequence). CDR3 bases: TGTGCCAGCAGCTTATCTAGCGGGGACTTTTATGAGCAGTTCTTC. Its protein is CASSLSSGDFYEQFF.

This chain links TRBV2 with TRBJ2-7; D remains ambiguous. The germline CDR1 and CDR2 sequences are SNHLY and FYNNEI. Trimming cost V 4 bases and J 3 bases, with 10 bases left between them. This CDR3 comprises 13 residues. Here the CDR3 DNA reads TGTGCCAGCAGTGTGGAAGGGTTCTACGAGCAGTACTTC. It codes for CASSVEGFYEQYF.

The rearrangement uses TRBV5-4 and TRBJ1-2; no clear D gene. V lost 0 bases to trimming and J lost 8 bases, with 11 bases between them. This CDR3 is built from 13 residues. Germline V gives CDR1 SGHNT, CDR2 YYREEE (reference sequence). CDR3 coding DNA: TGTGCCAGCAGCTTGGCGGTGGCAGGCGGCTACACCTTC. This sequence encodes CASSLAVAGGYTF.

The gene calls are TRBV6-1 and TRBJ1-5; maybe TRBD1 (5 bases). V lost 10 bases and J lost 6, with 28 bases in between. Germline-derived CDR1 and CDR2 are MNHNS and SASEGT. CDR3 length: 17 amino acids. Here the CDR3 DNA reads TGTGCCACCAAGTACCATAAAACAGGCCCTGGAGGTCAGCCCCAGCATTTT. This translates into CATKYHKTGPGGQPQHF.

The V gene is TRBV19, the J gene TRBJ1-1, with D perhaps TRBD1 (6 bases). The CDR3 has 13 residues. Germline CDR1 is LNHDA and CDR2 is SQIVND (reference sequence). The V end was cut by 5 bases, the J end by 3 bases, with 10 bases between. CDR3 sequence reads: CASSGYRDTEAFF. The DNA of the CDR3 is TGTGCCAGTAGTGGGTACAGGGACACTGAAGCTTTCTTT. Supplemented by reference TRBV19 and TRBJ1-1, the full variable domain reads DGGITQSPKYLFRKEGQNVTLSCEQNLNHDAMYWYRQDPGQGLRLIYYSQIVNDFQKGDIAEGYSVSREKKESFPLTVTSAQKNPTAFYLCASSGYRDTEAFFGQGTRLTVV.

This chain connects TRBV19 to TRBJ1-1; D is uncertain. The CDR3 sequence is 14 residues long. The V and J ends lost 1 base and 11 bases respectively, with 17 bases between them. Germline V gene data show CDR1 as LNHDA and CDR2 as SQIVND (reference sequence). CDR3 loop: CASSIGSPTPRAFF. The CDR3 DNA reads TGTGCCAGTAGTATAGGGTCCCCCACACCTAGGGCTTTCTTT.

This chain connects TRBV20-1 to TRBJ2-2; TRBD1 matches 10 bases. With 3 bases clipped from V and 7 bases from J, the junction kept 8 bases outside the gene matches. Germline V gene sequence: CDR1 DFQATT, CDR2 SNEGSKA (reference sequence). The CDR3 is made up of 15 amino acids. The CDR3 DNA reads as TGCAGTGCTAGGGGACAGGGGTCAGGACACGGGGAGCTGTTTTTT. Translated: CSARGQGSGHGELFF.

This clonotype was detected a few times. Written as DNA, the CDR3 is TGTGCCAGCAGTTACTCCACAGGGTTCCCTGGAAACACCATATATTTT. This codes for CASSYSTGFPGNTIYF. This chain uses TRBV6-5 with TRBJ1-3, with a possible D match to TRBD1 (6 bases). Germline V gene sequence: CDR1 MNHEY, CDR2 SVGAGI. The CDR3 has 16 residues. V lost 0 bases and J lost 2, with 11 bases in between.

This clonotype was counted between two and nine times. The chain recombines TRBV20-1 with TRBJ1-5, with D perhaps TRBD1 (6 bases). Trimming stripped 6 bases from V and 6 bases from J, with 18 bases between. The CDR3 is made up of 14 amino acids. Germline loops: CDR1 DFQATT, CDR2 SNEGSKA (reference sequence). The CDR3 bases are TGCAGTGCCACTCCGACAGGAGTGTCTCAGCCCCAGCATTTT. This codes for CSATPTGVSQPQHF.

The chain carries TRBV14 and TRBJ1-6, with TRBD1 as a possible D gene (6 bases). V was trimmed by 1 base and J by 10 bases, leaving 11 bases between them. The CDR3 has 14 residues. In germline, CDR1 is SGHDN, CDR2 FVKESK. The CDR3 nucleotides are TGTGCCAGCAGCCAAGCGGGGGGCGGGTCACCCCTCCACTTT. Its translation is CASSQAGGGSPLHF.